Following are 5 T cell receptor beta chains from one sample sequenced in a study of cytomegalovirus exposure and HLA in healthy donors (dated by TCRdb to 2016 to 2017). Libraries were constructed by the immunoSEQ multiplex PCR assay. The multiplex PCR relied on a mix of 60 forward primers for TCR Vbeta segments and 13 reverse primers for TCR Jbeta segments. In TCRdb, the immuneACCESS table is reduced to in-frame sequences with V and J assigned. These tables do not hold every clone; where another copy was compared, an unresolved V gene accounts for under half, and the others remain unexplained. Here the sample has approximately 100,000 clones; 77% occur a single time. Of the sample, approximately 10% is held by the ten largest clones. What was sequenced was PBMCs. All receptors come from a man aged 40-50 years in good health and CMV-seropositive.

V usage is TRBV4-3 and J usage is TRBJ1-2, with 8 bases fitting TRBD1. The trim removed 5 bases at V and 3 bases at J, leaving 11 bases unmatched. The CDR3 is 16 amino acids. Germline V CDR1 and CDR2: LGHNA, YSLEER. The CDR3 DNA follows: TGCGCCAGCAGCACCCGTATATGGACAGGGTACTATGGCTACACCTTC. Its protein is CASSTRIWTGYYGYTF.

Comment on this clone: The junction differs from germline at one of its ends, possibly a read error. The V and J genes are TRBV7-3 and TRBJ1-1; no clear D. Germline V gene sequence: CDR1 SGHTA, CDR2 FQGTGA. This CDR3 comprises 15 residues. DNA for the CDR3: TGTTCCAGCAGCTTCAGCCTCGGGAGGCACACTGAAGCTTTCTTT. It codes for CSSSFSLGRHTEAFF.

The chain couples TRBV2 to TRBJ1-1; D remains ambiguous. V lost 6 bases, J lost 0 bases, and 8 bases lay in between. The CDR3 is 13 residues long. CDR1 and CDR2 from the germline V gene are SNHLY and FYNNEI. The CDR3 DNA is TGTGCCAGCAGGAGGGTTATGAACACTGAAGCTTTCTTT. The encoded protein is CASRRVMNTEAFF.

V usage is TRBV9 and J usage is TRBJ2-3, with D perhaps matching TRBD2 (5 bases). The V and J ends lost 2 bases and 4 bases respectively, with 14 bases between them. The CDR3 loop spans 15 amino acids. Germline CDR1 is SGDLS and CDR2 is YYNGEE. The CDR3 loop is CASSVTDSTPDTQYF. For the CDR3, the DNA is TGTGCCAGCAGCGTCACGGACTCTACCCCAGATACGCAGTATTTT.

This clone occurred once. The J gene is TRBJ1-6, the V gene TRBV28, with TRBD1 matching 10 bases. The CDR3 length is 16 residues. The V segment lost 6 bases and the J segment 10 bases; nucleotides outside the gene matches: 12. The germline V gene has CDR1 MDHEN and CDR2 SYDVKM. The CDR3 nucleotides are TGTGCCAGCAGGGCGGGGACAGGGGCCCTAGGGTCACCCCTCCACTTT. Its translation: CASRAGTGALGSPLHF.